What follows are 23 T cell receptor beta chains derived from one specimen sequenced in a study of molecular identifiers for immune sequencing clone quantification. TCRdb re-derived calls from the PCR reads in MiXCR, one entry per CDR3 protein. This sample has some 66,000 distinct CDR3 sequences, with over 15% found just once. Sample: naive CD8+ T cells from blood, with Jurkat cell RNA spiked in. Subset: FACS-sorted CD8+CD4-CCR7+CD45RA+ naive T cells. All receptors come from a human donor in good health. Some libraries in this study had Jurkat cell RNA spiked in.

The table lists this clonotype with many counts. The chain has TRBV4-3 and TRBJ2-3; 8 nucleotides agree with TRBD2. CDR1 and CDR2 (germline): LGHNA, YSLEER. Trimming at V came to 0 bases and at J to 4 bases, leaving 9 bases not matched to a gene. This CDR3 is built from 17 residues. Written as DNA, the CDR3 is TGCGCCAGCAGCCAAGATCCGCAAGCGGGAGAATCAGATACGCAGTATTTT. Its translation is CASSQDPQAGESDTQYF.

This clonotype was counted at least ten times. The gene calls are TRBV30 and TRBJ1-4, with D possibly matching TRBD1 (5 bases). The CDR3 totals 15 residues. The germline gives CDR1 GTSNPN, CDR2 SVGIG (reference sequence). Trimming cost V 5 bases and J 8 bases, with 21 bases left between them. DNA of the CDR3: TGTGCCTGGTGTCCAGGGCCCGGCGGGCACGAAAAACTGTTTTTT. This encodes CAWCPGPGGHEKLFF. Combining the CDR3 with reference TRBV30 and TRBJ1-4 gives the whole variable domain SQTIHQWPATLVQPVGSPLSLECTVEGTSNPNLYWYRQAAGRGLQLLFYSVGIGQISSEVPQNLSASRPQDRQFILSSKKLLLSDSGFYLCAWCPGPGGHEKLFFGSGTQLSVL.

This clonotype has more than one count but fewer than ten. The chain carries TRBV20-1 and TRBJ1-4; 7 nucleotides agree with TRBD1. This CDR3 is 17 amino acids long. V shed 0 bases and J 7 bases; nucleotides not matched to a gene: 14. Germline CDR1 is DFQATT and CDR2 is SNEGSKA (reference sequence). The chain's CDR3 is CSARDNKDRVGLEKLFF. DNA of the CDR3: TGCAGTGCTAGAGACAACAAAGACAGGGTCGGTCTTGAAAAACTGTTTTTT.

This clonotype has ten or more counts. The V and J genes are TRBV7-9 and TRBJ2-1; tentatively, D is TRBD2 (7 bases). The CDR3 is 18 amino acids. Trimming took 1 base from V and 2 from J, leaving 18 bases between them. Germline assignment: CDR1 SEHNR and CDR2 FQNEAQ (reference sequence). The CDR3 here is CASSLGGGSGVTYNEQFF. The DNA for the CDR3 is TGTGCCAGCAGCTTAGGGGGGGGGTCAGGGGTCACCTACAATGAGCAGTTCTTC.

Ten or more counts support this clonotype. This chain connects TRBV4-1 to TRBJ2-5, with unresolved D. CDR3 length: 14 amino acids. Germline CDR1 reads MGHRA; CDR2 reads YSYEKL. Trimming took off 0 bases at V and 1 base at J, with 6 bases between the two ends. The CDR3 DNA reads TGCGCCAGCAGCCAAGACTCGTCCCAAGAGACCCAGTACTTC. Protein product: CASSQDSSQETQYF.

This clonotype has ten or more counts. CDR3 protein: CASSSGTGEWTEAFF. For the CDR3, the DNA is TGTGCCAGCAGCTCCGGGACAGGGGAATGGACTGAAGCTTTCTTT. The chain employs TRBV7-9 and TRBJ1-1; 10 nucleotides line up with TRBD1. CDR3 size: 15 residues. Per the germline V gene, CDR1 is SEHNR and CDR2 is FQNEAQ (reference sequence). Trimming cost V 4 bases and J 5 bases; bases outside gene matches: 7.

This clonotype has at least ten counts. The chain employs TRBV4-2 and TRBJ2-7, with a weak D call TRBD2 (6 bases). The CDR3 is 16 residues long. Germline V gene sequence: CDR1 LGHNA, CDR2 YNFKEQ. Trimming removed 1 base from V and 1 base from J, with 14 bases in between. As DNA, the CDR3 is TGTGCCAGCAGCCAAGTACCGGGGGTAGTATCCTACGAGCAGTACTTC. Translated, it gives CASSQVPGVVSYEQYF.

This clonotype was counted many times. The chain carries TRBV20-1 and TRBJ2-5; D possibly corresponds to TRBD1 (5 bases). Germline V CDR1 and CDR2: DFQATT, SNEGSKA (reference sequence). The V and J ends lost 6 bases and 3 bases respectively, with 11 bases between them. The CDR3 is made up of 12 amino acids. The CDR3 DNA reads TGCAGTGCCTTTGTAGGGGAAGAGACCCAGTACTTC. It translates to CSAFVGEETQYF.

This clonotype occurred many times. The rearrangement uses TRBV28 and TRBJ2-5; D is uncertain. CDR3 length: 15 amino acids. Trimming stripped 6 bases from V and 3 bases from J, with 17 bases between. Germline loops: CDR1 MDHEN, CDR2 SYDVKM. Written as DNA, the CDR3 is TGTGCCAGCAGCTTAAGGTTTATCACTGAAGAGACCCAGTACTTC. Amino acids: CASSLRFITEETQYF.

This clonotype was detected many times. In nucleotides, the CDR3 is TGTGCCAGTAGTATAGTGGGACAGGGTATTGGTCCGACTGGGGCCAACGTCCTGACTTTC. It specifies CASSIVGQGIGPTGANVLTF. V is TRBV19 and J is TRBJ2-6; 9 bases agree with TRBD1. The CDR3 has 20 amino acids. V shed 1 base, J shed 2 bases, and the junction held 12 bases outside the gene matches. Germline lookup yields CDR1 LNHDA and CDR2 SQIVND (reference sequence).

This clonotype was counted between two and nine times. The rearrangement links TRBV15 to TRBJ2-7; 9 bases match TRBD2. V lost 5 bases, J lost 4 bases, and 12 bases stayed unmatched. CDR3 length equals 16 residues. Germline assignment: CDR1 LNHNV and CDR2 YYDKDF (reference sequence). CDR3 protein: CATSPEGGRAIYEQYF. The CDR3 DNA sequence: TGTGCCACCAGCCCAGAGGGCGGGAGGGCCATATACGAGCAGTACTTC.

This clonotype has at least ten counts. V and J are TRBV7-2 and TRBJ1-1; no reliable D call. The CDR3 is 14 residues long. Per germline, CDR1 SGHTA and CDR2 FQGNSA. V dropped 1 base and J dropped 1 base, with 7 bases sitting between them. DNA for the CDR3: TGTGCCAGCAGCTTAGGCGGGGAGAACACTGAAGCTTTCTTT. Translated: CASSLGGENTEAFF.

This clonotype came up many times. In DNA form, the CDR3 reads TGTGCCAGCAGCTTCGGAGTAGCTGAGCAGTACTTC. As protein: CASSFGVAEQYF. The rearrangement uses TRBV5-4 and TRBJ2-7, with no clear D. The CDR3 contains 12 residues. Trimming shortened V by 2 bases and J by 7 bases, and 10 bases separated the two germline ends. Germline lookup yields CDR1 SGHNT and CDR2 YYREEE (reference sequence).

This CDR3 reads CASRDTYEQYF. Written as DNA, the CDR3 is TGCGCCAGTCGCGACACCTACGAGCAGTACTTC. The chain carries TRBV10-2 and TRBJ2-7; D remains ambiguous. In germline, CDR1 is WSHSY, CDR2 SAAADI. The length of the CDR3 is 11 residues. The V and J ends lost 9 bases and 2 bases respectively, with 8 bases between them.

The chain joins TRBV11-3 to TRBJ2-2; 7 bases agree with TRBD2. Trimming took 5 bases from V and 0 from J; bases not matched to a gene: 6. The CDR3 runs to 16 residues. Germline loops: CDR1 SGHNT, CDR2 YENEEA. The DNA of the CDR3 is TGTGCCAGCAGCCTTCTAGCGGAGTCGAACACCGGGGAGCTGTTTTTT. Protein sequence: CASSLLAESNTGELFF.

This clonotype was counted between two and nine times. The chain links TRBV27 to TRBJ2-5, with 10 bases that match TRBD2. Germline lookup yields CDR1 MNHEY and CDR2 SMNVEV (reference sequence). The CDR3 contains 17 residues. The V gene end was trimmed by 1 base and the J gene end by 1 base; junction bases not matched to a gene: 6. The CDR3 nucleotides are TGTGCCAGCAGTTTATTGGTAGCGGGAGGACCCCAAGAGACCCAGTACTTC. It encodes CASSLLVAGGPQETQYF.

In this sample, this clonotype turned up many times. CDR3 in DNA: TGTGCCACCAGCAGCCCGGACAGCCTCTACGAGCAGTACTTC. Amino acid sequence: CATSSPDSLYEQYF. V usage is TRBV15 and J usage is TRBJ2-7; D possibly corresponds to TRBD1 (6 bases). CDR1 is LNHNV and CDR2 is YYDKDF in the germline V gene (reference sequence). The CDR3 has 14 residues. V lost 3 bases and J lost 3, with 12 bases in between.

The sample holds many counts of this clonotype. The rearrangement links TRBV6-4 to TRBJ2-3; no reliable D call. V was clipped by 5 bases and J by 2 bases, with 17 bases between them. In germline, CDR1 is MRHNA, CDR2 SNTAGT. This CDR3 has 16 amino acids. The DNA for the CDR3 is TGTGCCAGCAGTTTAAAGGGCTCTAAGGACACAGATACGCAGTATTTT. Translated, it gives CASSLKGSKDTDTQYF.

Remarks on this clonotype: Mismatch with germline at one junction end may stem from a read error. The chain employs TRBV20-1 and TRBJ2-1, with 10 bases matching TRBD2. Looked up from germline, CDR1 is DFQATT and CDR2 is SNEGSKA (reference sequence). The CDR3 sequence is 16 residues long. The CDR3 loop is CSAGDRASGSWNEQFF. As DNA, the CDR3 is TGCAGTGCTGGAGATCGGGCTAGCGGGAGTTGGAATGAGCAGTTCTTC.

This clonotype was observed many times. The chain has TRBV30 and TRBJ2-7; no reliable D call. CDR1 is GTSNPN, CDR2 SVGIG, per germline (reference sequence). Trimming stripped 0 bases from V and 4 bases from J, with 7 bases between. The CDR3 is made up of 12 amino acids. CDR3: CAWSVVGYEQYF. CDR3 DNA: TGTGCCTGGAGTGTAGTCGGATACGAGCAGTACTTC.

This chain links TRBV9 with TRBJ1-2; maybe TRBD1 (5 bases). CDR1 and CDR2 from the germline V gene are SGDLS and YYNGEE. The CDR3 consists of 14 residues. Trimming cost V 0 bases and J 2 bases, with 8 bases left between them. CDR3 sequence reads: CASSVGGGNYGYTF. CDR3 DNA sequence: TGTGCCAGCAGCGTAGGGGGGGGGAACTATGGCTACACCTTC.

V gene TRBV13 combines with J gene TRBJ1-5; D uncertain. This CDR3 comprises 12 residues. The germline V and J ends were trimmed by 2 bases and 6 bases, with 5 bases remaining between them. Germline values: CDR1 PRHDT, CDR2 FYEKMQ (reference sequence). For the CDR3, the DNA is TGTGCCAGCAGCTTACAAGGTCAGCCCCAGCATTTT. It encodes CASSLQGQPQHF.

This clonotype was observed many times. This chain uses TRBV29-1 with TRBJ1-1, with D uncertain. The CDR3 sequence is 13 residues long. Germline lookup yields CDR1 SQVTM and CDR2 ANQGSEA. V was trimmed by 5 bases and J by 3 bases, leaving 13 bases between them. CDR3 DNA sequence: TGCAGCGTTCGCACAGTTGTGGACACTGAAGCTTTCTTT. This gives the protein CSVRTVVDTEAFF.